This is a list of T cell receptor beta chains from one sample in a study of CD8 T cells in Susac syndrome. MiXCR was run by TCRdb on the immunoSEQ multiplex PCR reads, yielding one entry per CDR3 protein. The table has fewer than 300,000 distinct CDR3 sequences, about 85% seen once. The sample comprised CD8+ T cells from PBMCs. The receptors originated from a human donor with multiple sclerosis. The CDR3 runs from the conserved cysteine through the conserved F or W. Fields, in order: CDR3 length, V gene, J gene, clone size, D gene, CDR3 DNA, CDR3 protein. D genes are given only for firm matches. Rows may omit the clone size; those that give it use once, few, many or a size class.

length: 15
V: TRBV5-4
J: TRBJ2-7
size: NA
D: NA
DNA: TGTGCCAGCAGCTTGGTAGGGGACGGGCCCTACGAGCAGTACTTC
CDR3: CASSLVGDGPYEQYF

length: 14
V: TRBV19
J: TRBJ2-7
size: NA
D: NA
DNA: TGTGCCAGTAGTATAGCGGGCCTTCCCTACGAGCAGTACTTC
CDR3: CASSIAGLPYEQYF

length: 16
V: TRBV29-1
J: TRBJ2-1
size: NA
D: TRBD2
DNA: TGCAGCGTTGGGGGGACTAGCGGGAGAGCGCACAATGAGCAGTTCTTC
CDR3: CSVGGTSGRAHNEQFF

length: 12
V: TRBV12-5
J: TRBJ1-5
size: NA
D: NA
DNA: TGTGCTAGTGCCACAGGGAATCAGCCCCAGCATTTT
CDR3: CASATGNQPQHF

length: 15
V: TRBV27
J: TRBJ1-5
size: NA
D: TRBD1
DNA: TGTGCCAGCAGTTTGACAGGGGCGCGCAATCAGCCCCAGCATTTT
CDR3: CASSLTGARNQPQHF

length: 11
V: TRBV30
J: TRBJ2-7
size: once
D: NA
DNA: TGTGCCTGGAGTGTCGGGGACGAGCAGTACTTC
CDR3: CAWSVGDEQYF

length: 16
V: TRBV9
J: TRBJ2-2
size: NA
D: NA
DNA: TGTGCCAGCAGGCGACGGTCAGGGGAGGGGCACGGGGAGCTGTTTTTT
CDR3: CASRRRSGEGHGELFF

length: 18
V: TRBV6-5
J: TRBJ2-1
size: few
D: TRBD1
DNA: TGTGCCAGCAGTTACTCGGTCCCAACAGGGGAAGGCGACAATGAGCAGTTCTTC
CDR3: CASSYSVPTGEGDNEQFF

length: 14
V: TRBV19
J: TRBJ2-5
size: NA
D: NA
DNA: TGTGCCAGTAAACAGGATTATGGAGAAGAGACCCAGTACTTC
CDR3: CASKQDYGEETQYF

length: 13
V: TRBV11-3
J: TRBJ2-5
size: NA
D: NA
DNA: TGTGCCAGCAGCTTATCCATACAAGAGACCCAGTACTTC
CDR3: CASSLSIQETQYF

length: 13
V: TRBV27
J: TRBJ2-1
size: NA
D: NA
DNA: TGTGCCAGCAGTTTATTCTCGGCGGGGTGGCAGTTCTTC
CDR3: CASSLFSAGWQFF

length: 17
V: TRBV20-1
J: TRBJ2-4
size: NA
D: TRBD1
DNA: TGCAGTGCTACCCCCCCCAGGGGGCCCGAGGCCAAAAACATTCAGTACTTC
CDR3: CSATPPRGPEAKNIQYF

length: 14
V: TRBV28
J: TRBJ1-5
size: once
D: NA
DNA: TGTGCCAGCAGTTCCGAGGTTCTGGGCCGGCCCCAGCATTTT
CDR3: CASSSEVLGRPQHF

length: 14
V: TRBV20-1
J: TRBJ2-1
size: NA
D: NA
DNA: TGCAGTGCTAGCATGGCGGGTGGAAGGTATGAGCAGTTCTTC
CDR3: CSASMAGGRYEQFF

length: 15
V: TRBV13
J: TRBJ2-1
size: NA
D: NA
DNA: TGTGCCAGCAGCTTCGGCGGGCCTTCCTACAATGAGCAGTTCTTC
CDR3: CASSFGGPSYNEQFF

length: 13
V: TRBV19
J: TRBJ1-1
size: NA
D: NA
DNA: TGTGCCAGTAGTCTAGGGGACTTATCTGAAGCTTTCTTT
CDR3: CASSLGDLSEAFF

length: 12
V: TRBV29-1
J: TRBJ2-1
size: NA
D: TRBD2
DNA: TGCAGCGTTGATTACCGGGAGGGCCAATTGTTCTTC
CDR3: CSVDYREGQLFF

length: 13
V: TRBV27
J: TRBJ1-5
size: NA
D: TRBD1
DNA: TGTGCCAGCAGGCGGACAGGGTTGGAGCCCCAGCATTTT
CDR3: CASRRTGLEPQHF

length: 14
V: TRBV4-2
J: TRBJ1-2
size: NA
D: NA
DNA: TGTGCCAGCAGCCAAGCCGGACCCGTCTATGGCTACACCTTC
CDR3: CASSQAGPVYGYTF

length: 17
V: TRBV7-3
J: TRBJ2-1
size: NA
D: NA
DNA: TGTGCCAGCAGCTTAGGCGTAAGTGAGAGGGAATACAATGAGCAGTTCTTC
CDR3: CASSLGVSEREYNEQFF

length: 15
V: TRBV27
J: TRBJ2-7
size: NA
D: NA
DNA: TGTGCCAGCAGGCCCCGGTTGAGGGTTATCCACGAGCAGTACTTC
CDR3: CASRPRLRVIHEQYF

length: 17
V: TRBV6-2/TRBV6-3
J: TRBJ2-1
size: NA
D: TRBD2
DNA: TGTGCCAGCAGTTACTCCCTAGCGGGGTTTTCCTACAATGAGCAGTTCTTC
CDR3: CASSYSLAGFSYNEQFF

length: 15
V: TRBV5-1
J: TRBJ2-1
size: NA
D: NA
DNA: TGCGCCAGCAGCTCTACGGGGAATTTTAGGAATGAGCAGTTCTTC
CDR3: CASSSTGNFRNEQFF

length: 16
V: TRBV4-1
J: TRBJ1-3
size: NA
D: NA
DNA: TGCGCCAGCAGCCAAGATATCCGGGGCCCTGGAAACACCATATATTTT
CDR3: CASSQDIRGPGNTIYF

length: 15
V: TRBV5-6
J: TRBJ2-3
size: NA
D: NA
DNA: TGTGCCAGCAGCTTCGAGGGAGCTGTCACAGATACGCAGTATTTT
CDR3: CASSFEGAVTDTQYF

length: 15
V: TRBV7-9
J: TRBJ1-5
size: once
D: NA
DNA: TGTGCCAGCAGCCCAGATCATCAACGGGGTCAGCCCCAGCATTTT
CDR3: CASSPDHQRGQPQHF

length: 14
V: TRBV15
J: TRBJ1-6
size: NA
D: NA
DNA: TGTGCCACCAGCAGAGAAACGGATAATTCACCCCTCCACTTT
CDR3: CATSRETDNSPLHF

length: 15
V: TRBV7-2
J: TRBJ2-1
size: NA
D: NA
DNA: TGTGCCAGCAGCCTTTTAAGTTCCTTATCGGGGGATCCGTTCTTC
CDR3: CASSLLSSLSGDPFF

length: 15
V: TRBV3-1
J: TRBJ1-1
size: NA
D: NA
DNA: TGTGCCAGCAGCCAAGGCCGGGGGATGAACACTGAAGCTTTCTTT
CDR3: CASSQGRGMNTEAFF

length: 14
V: TRBV5-6
J: TRBJ2-1
size: NA
D: NA
DNA: TGTGCCAGCAGCCCCGGGTCTCCCCGGAATGAGCAGTTCTTC
CDR3: CASSPGSPRNEQFF

length: 16
V: TRBV28
J: TRBJ2-1
size: NA
D: TRBD2
DNA: TGTGCCAGCAGTTTCACGAGGACTAGCGGATACAATGAGCAGTTCTTC
CDR3: CASSFTRTSGYNEQFF

length: 16
V: TRBV28
J: TRBJ2-7
size: NA
D: TRBD1
DNA: TGTGCCAGCAGTCCACTCCGGGGACAGGGGTCCTACGAGCAGTACTTC
CDR3: CASSPLRGQGSYEQYF

length: 15
V: TRBV10-1
J: TRBJ2-7
size: NA
D: NA
DNA: TGCGCCAGCAGTGAGTCGGTCTGGGGTTCCTACGAGCAGTACTTC
CDR3: CASSESVWGSYEQYF

length: 14
V: TRBV6-5
J: TRBJ2-7
size: few
D: NA
DNA: TGTGCCAGCAGTTACAAAGCAGGGCTCAACGAGCAGTACTTC
CDR3: CASSYKAGLNEQYF

length: 15
V: TRBV28
J: TRBJ2-7
size: NA
D: NA
DNA: TGTGCCAGCAGTTTACCAAGGACAGCCTCCTACGAGCAGTACTTC
CDR3: CASSLPRTASYEQYF

length: 15
V: TRBV27
J: TRBJ2-7
size: NA
D: NA
DNA: TGTGCCAGCAGCCGCCGTGGAGGGCCCTCCTACGAGCAGTACTTC
CDR3: CASSRRGGPSYEQYF

length: 12
V: TRBV29-1
J: TRBJ2-1
size: NA
D: TRBD2
DNA: TGCAGCGTTGTTAGCGGGAGCAATGAGCAGTTCTTC
CDR3: CSVVSGSNEQFF

length: 13
V: TRBV14
J: TRBJ1-1
size: NA
D: TRBD1
DNA: TGTGCCAGCAGCTCAAGGGGGCGCCGGGAAGCTTTCTTT
CDR3: CASSSRGRREAFF

length: 15
V: TRBV27
J: TRBJ2-1
size: NA
D: NA
DNA: TGTGCCAGCAGTTTAGTGGGAGGTTTGGGACGTGAGCAGTTCTTC
CDR3: CASSLVGGLGREQFF

length: 14
V: TRBV29-1
J: TRBJ2-1
size: few
D: NA
DNA: TGCAGCGTTGATGCCGGGAGCCCCCCAAATGAGCAGTTCTTC
CDR3: CSVDAGSPPNEQFF

length: 16
V: TRBV2
J: TRBJ1-2
size: NA
D: NA
DNA: TGTGCCAGCAGTGATGTGGAGTCAGGAAATCTCTATGGCTACACCTTC
CDR3: CASSDVESGNLYGYTF

length: 15
V: TRBV9
J: TRBJ2-3
size: NA
D: TRBD1
DNA: TGTGCCAGCAGCGTAGGGACAGGGGGTACAGATACGCAGTATTTT
CDR3: CASSVGTGGTDTQYF

length: 16
V: TRBV27
J: TRBJ1-2
size: NA
D: NA
DNA: TGTGCCAGCAGTTTTAGTGCCCTTGGGGGGGGCTATGGCTACACCTTC
CDR3: CASSFSALGGGYGYTF

length: 16
V: TRBV12-3/TRBV12-4
J: TRBJ2-7
size: NA
D: TRBD2
DNA: TGTGCCAGCAGTCTAGCGGGCGCGGGAGACCTCTACGAGCAGTACTTC
CDR3: CASSLAGAGDLYEQYF

length: 15
V: TRBV19
J: TRBJ2-2
size: NA
D: NA
DNA: TGTGCCACCCTAGATCGCATAGCTGGCACCGGGGAGCTGTTTTTT
CDR3: CATLDRIAGTGELFF